Here is one TCR beta chain with its context. Its antigen remains unidentified. The germline V gene has CDR1 MDHEN and CDR2 SYDVKM. This CDR3 has 17 residues. The V segment lost 3 bases and the J segment 2 bases; nucleotides outside the gene matches: 8. The sample originates from a study of T cell responses to AZD1222 COVID-19 vaccine. Study results and caveats: Targets within unmutated variant regions were reportedly found for nearly half of spike-specific TCRs.

The table came from immunoSEQ multiplex PCR; TCRdb's copy has only in-frame clones and leaves some out. In the table there are approximately 150,000 clones, 85% to 95% of which are singletons. The chain couples TRBV28 to TRBJ1-3, with 9 bases matching TRBD1. The source was peripheral blood, collected after recovery from COVID-19. The TCR originated in an adult who had recovered from COVID-19. In nucleotides, the CDR3 is TGTGCCAGCAGTTTGACTCTTGGGACAGGGACTGGAAACACCATATATTTT. Its translation is CASSLTLGTGTGNTIYF. Full variable domain (remainder filled in from reference TRBV28 and TRBJ1-3): DVKVTQSSRYLVKRTGEKVFLECVQDMDHENMFWYRQDPGLGLRLIYFSYDVKMKEKGDIPEGYSVSREKKERFSLILESASTNQTSMYLCASSLTLGTGTGNTIYFGEGSWLTVV.